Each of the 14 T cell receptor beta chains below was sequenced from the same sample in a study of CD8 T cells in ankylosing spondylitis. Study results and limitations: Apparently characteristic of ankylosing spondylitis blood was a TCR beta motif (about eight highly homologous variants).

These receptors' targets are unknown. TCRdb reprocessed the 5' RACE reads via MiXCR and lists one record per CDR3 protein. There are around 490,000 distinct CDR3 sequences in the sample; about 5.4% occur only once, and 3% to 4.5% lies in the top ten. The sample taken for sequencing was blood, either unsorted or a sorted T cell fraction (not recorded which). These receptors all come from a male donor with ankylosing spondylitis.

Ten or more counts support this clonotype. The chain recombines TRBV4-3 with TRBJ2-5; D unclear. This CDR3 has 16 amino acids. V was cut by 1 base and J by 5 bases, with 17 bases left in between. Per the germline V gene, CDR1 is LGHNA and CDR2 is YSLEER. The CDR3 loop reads CASSQGQRVVEETQYF. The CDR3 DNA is TGCGCCAGCAGCCAAGGCCAAAGGGTTGTCGAGGAGACCCAGTACTTC.

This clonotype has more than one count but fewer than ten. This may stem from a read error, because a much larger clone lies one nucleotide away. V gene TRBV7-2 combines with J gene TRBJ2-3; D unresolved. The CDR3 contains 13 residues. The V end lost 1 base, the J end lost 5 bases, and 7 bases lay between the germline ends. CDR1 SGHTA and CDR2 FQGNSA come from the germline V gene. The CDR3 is CASSLEMGDTQYF. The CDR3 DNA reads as TGTGCCAGCAGCTTAGAGATGGGAGATACGCAGTATTTT.

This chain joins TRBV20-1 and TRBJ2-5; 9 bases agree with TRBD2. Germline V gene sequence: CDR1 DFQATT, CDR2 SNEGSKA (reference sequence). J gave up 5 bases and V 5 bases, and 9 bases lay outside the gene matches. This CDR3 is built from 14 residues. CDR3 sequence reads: CSAVPIAGEETQYF. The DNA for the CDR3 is TGCAGTGCTGTTCCCATAGCGGGAGAGGAGACCCAGTACTTC.

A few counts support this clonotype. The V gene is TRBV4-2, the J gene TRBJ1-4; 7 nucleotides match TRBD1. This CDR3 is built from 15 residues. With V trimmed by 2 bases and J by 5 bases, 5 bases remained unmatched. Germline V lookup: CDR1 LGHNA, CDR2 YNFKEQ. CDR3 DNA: TGTGCCAGCAGCCAACGGGGACAGCGAAATGAAAAACTGTTTTTT. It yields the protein CASSQRGQRNEKLFF.

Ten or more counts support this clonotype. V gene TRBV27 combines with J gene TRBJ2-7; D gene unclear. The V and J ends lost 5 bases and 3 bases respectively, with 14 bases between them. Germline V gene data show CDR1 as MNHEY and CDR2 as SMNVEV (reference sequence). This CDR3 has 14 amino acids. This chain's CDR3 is CASSASAPFYEQYF. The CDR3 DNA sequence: TGTGCCAGCAGTGCGTCAGCCCCTTTCTACGAGCAGTACTTC.

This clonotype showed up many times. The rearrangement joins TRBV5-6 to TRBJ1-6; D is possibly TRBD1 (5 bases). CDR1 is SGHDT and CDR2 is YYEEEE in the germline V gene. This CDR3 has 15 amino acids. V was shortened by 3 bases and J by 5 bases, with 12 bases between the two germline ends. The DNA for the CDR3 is TGTGCCAGCAGCTCCGGGGGAAGAGATAATTCACCCCTCCACTTT. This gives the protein CASSSGGRDNSPLHF. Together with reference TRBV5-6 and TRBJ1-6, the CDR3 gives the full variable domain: DAGVTQSPTHLIKTRGQQVTLRCSPKSGHDTVSWYQQALGQGPQFIFQYYEEEERQRGNFPDRFSGHQFPNYSSELNVNALLLGDSALYLCASSSGGRDNSPLHFGNGTRLTVT.

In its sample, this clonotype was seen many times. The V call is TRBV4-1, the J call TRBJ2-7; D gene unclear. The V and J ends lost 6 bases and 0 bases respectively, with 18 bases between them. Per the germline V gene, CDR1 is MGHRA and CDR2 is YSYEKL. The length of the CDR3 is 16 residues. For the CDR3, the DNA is TGCGCCAGCAGTCGAGAGTCGCCCTTAAGCTCCTACGAGCAGTACTTC. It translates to CASSRESPLSSYEQYF.

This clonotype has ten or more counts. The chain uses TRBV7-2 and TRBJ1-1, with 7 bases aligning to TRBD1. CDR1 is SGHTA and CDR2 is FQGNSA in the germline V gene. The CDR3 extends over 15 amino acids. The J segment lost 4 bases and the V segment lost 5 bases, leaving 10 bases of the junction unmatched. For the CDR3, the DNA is TGTGCCAGCAGCCCACAGACAGGGTGGGGCACTGAAGCTTTCTTT. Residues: CASSPQTGWGTEAFF.

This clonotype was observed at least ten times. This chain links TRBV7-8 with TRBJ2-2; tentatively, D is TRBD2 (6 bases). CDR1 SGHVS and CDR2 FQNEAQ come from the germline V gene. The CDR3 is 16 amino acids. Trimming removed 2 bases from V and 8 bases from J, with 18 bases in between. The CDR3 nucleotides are TGTGCCAGCAGCTTACAGACCCGGGGAGGATATGGGGAGCTGTTTTTT. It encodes CASSLQTRGGYGELFF.

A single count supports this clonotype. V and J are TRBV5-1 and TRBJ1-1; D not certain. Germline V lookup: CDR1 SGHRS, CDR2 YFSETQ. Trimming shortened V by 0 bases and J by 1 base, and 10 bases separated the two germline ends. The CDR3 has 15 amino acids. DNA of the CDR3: TGCGCCAGCAGCTTGGAACCAGCCGGGAACACTGAAGCTTTCTTT. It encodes CASSLEPAGNTEAFF.

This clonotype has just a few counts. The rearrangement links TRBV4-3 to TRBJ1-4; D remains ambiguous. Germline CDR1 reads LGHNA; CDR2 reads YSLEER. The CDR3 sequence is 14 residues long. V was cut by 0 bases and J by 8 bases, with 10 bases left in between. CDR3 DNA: TGCGCCAGCAGCCAAGAGGGTAAAGGAGAAAAACTGTTTTTT. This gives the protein CASSQEGKGEKLFF.

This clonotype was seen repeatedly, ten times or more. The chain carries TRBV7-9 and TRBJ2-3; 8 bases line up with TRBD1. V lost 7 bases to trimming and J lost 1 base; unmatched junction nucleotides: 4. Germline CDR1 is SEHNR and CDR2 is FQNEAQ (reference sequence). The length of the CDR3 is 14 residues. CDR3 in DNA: TGTGCCAGCACCGGACAGGGTGGCACAGATACGCAGTATTTT. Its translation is CASTGQGGTDTQYF.

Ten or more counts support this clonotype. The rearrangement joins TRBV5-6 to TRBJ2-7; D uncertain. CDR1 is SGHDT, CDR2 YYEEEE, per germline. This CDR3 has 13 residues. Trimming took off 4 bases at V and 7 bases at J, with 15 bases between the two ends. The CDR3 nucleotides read TGTGCCAGCAGCCCGGCCTCCTCGTGGGAGCAGTACTTC. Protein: CASSPASSWEQYF.

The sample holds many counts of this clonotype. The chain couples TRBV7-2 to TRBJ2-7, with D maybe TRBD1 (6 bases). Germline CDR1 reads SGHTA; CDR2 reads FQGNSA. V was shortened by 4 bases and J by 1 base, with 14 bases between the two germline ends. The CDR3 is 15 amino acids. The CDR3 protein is CASSSTDSVSYEQYF. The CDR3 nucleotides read TGTGCCAGCAGCTCCACGGACAGTGTTTCCTACGAGCAGTACTTC.